This paragraph covers one TCR beta chain sequence. The CDR3 consists of 17 residues. Unmatched junction bases numbered 15, after V lost 6 bases and J lost 6 bases. The CD8+ and CD4+ T cells were negatively isolated, with the TEMRA cells enriched by FACS. The RNA, about 0.45 to 1 ug, was put through reverse transcription using random hexamers. TCRdb recomputed calls from the immunoSEQ multiplex PCR reads with MiXCR, one row per CDR3 protein. The repertoire has roughly 52,000 distinct CDR3 sequences, about 95% of them found once; the top ten carry approximately 0.8%. The data belong to a study of CD8 T cells in Susac syndrome. About the research overall: Patients with Susac syndrome were therapy-naive, taking corticosteroids, with some also receiving intravenous immunoglobulin, or taking intravenous immunoglobulin alone at the time their blood was drawn.

This TCR derives from a human donor with Susac syndrome. The sequencing input was CD8+ T cells from PBMCs. This chain connects TRBV12-3 or TRBV12-4 to TRBJ2-3; 10 bases are a match to TRBD2. The CDR3 region has the DNA TGTGCCAGCAGCCCACCCGGGACTAGCGACACCCGCGATACGCAGTATTTT. This sequence encodes CASSPPGTSDTRDTQYF.